The 31 T cell receptor beta chains presented below share a single source sample, sequenced in a study of cytomegalovirus exposure and HLA in healthy donors. Primers included in the PCR were 60 Vbeta and 13 Jbeta primers. Clones were sequenced by immunoSEQ multiplex PCR, and TCRdb holds only the in-frame ones, with some missing. The repertoire holds about 150,000 clones, with less than 90% as singletons. Sequenced sample: PBMCs. Every receptor here comes from a boy aged 2-15 years in good health and CMV-seronegative.

CDR3 nucleotides: TGTGCCAGCAGCTATCAAGGACAACGCTCCTACGAGCAGTACTTC. Translating it yields CASSYQGQRSYEQYF. The chain uses TRBV11-1 and TRBJ2-7, with D possibly TRBD1 on 5 matching bases. With 4 bases removed from V and 0 bases from J, the gap between germline ends came to 13 bases. The CDR3 contains 15 residues. Per the germline V gene, CDR1 is SGHAT and CDR2 is FQDESV (reference sequence).

In the case of this clone: At one of its ends the junction is not consistent with the germline gene, which may arise from a read error. The chain has TRBV7-7 and TRBJ2-7; D not resolved. Germline V gives CDR1 SSHAT, CDR2 FNYEAQ (reference sequence). This CDR3 spans 14 amino acids. For the CDR3, the DNA is TGTGCTAGCAGCTTTAGCCCAAGCTCCTACGAGCAGTACTTC. This translates into CASSFSPSSYEQYF. Filled out from reference TRBV7-7 and TRBJ2-7, the complete variable domain reads GAGVSQSPRYKVTKRGQDVTLRCDPISSHATLYWYQQALGQGPEFLTYFNYEAQPDKSGLPSDRFSAERPEGSISTLTIQRTEQRDSAMYRCASSFSPSSYEQYFGPGTRLTVT.

This rearrangement joins TRBV29-1 to TRBJ2-5; 10 bases map to TRBD2. The CDR3 covers 15 residues. The germline V gene encodes CDR1 SQVTM and CDR2 ANQGSEA. The ends lost 0 bases at V and 5 bases at J; junction bases unmatched: 6. CDR3 sequence: CSVEDSTSGTETQYF. The CDR3 nucleotides read TGCAGCGTTGAAGATTCTACTAGCGGGACCGAGACCCAGTACTTC.

The chain employs TRBV6-1 and TRBJ1-1; possible D gene TRBD1, 5 bases. Trimming pared 2 bases from V and 2 bases from J, leaving 9 bases between. Germline values: CDR1 MNHNS, CDR2 SASEGT. The CDR3 runs to 14 residues. The CDR3 DNA sequence: TGTGCCAGCAGTGAATTGACAGCAAACACTGAAGCTTTCTTT. Its translation is CASSELTANTEAFF.

The chain is built from TRBV27 and TRBJ1-5; 9 bases align to TRBD1. The germline V gene encodes CDR1 MNHEY and CDR2 SMNVEV (reference sequence). The CDR3 consists of 18 residues. Trimming removed 6 bases from V and 0 bases from J; junction bases left unmatched: 12. For the CDR3, the DNA is TGTGCCAGCAGGGGGGACAGGGTCCCGGGGAATAGCAATCAGCCCCAGCATTTT. Translation: CASRGDRVPGNSNQPQHF.

The chain couples TRBV7-9 to TRBJ2-1; D may be TRBD2 (6 bases). This CDR3 has 14 residues. Trimming removed 5 bases at V and 8 bases at J, with 16 bases between. The V gene's germline CDR1 is SEHNR and CDR2 FQNEAQ (reference sequence). Here the CDR3 DNA reads TGTGCCAGCAGCCTCATGGGGGGAGTCGATGAGCAGTTCTTC. This gives the protein CASSLMGGVDEQFF. The whole variable domain, remainder taken from reference TRBV7-9 and TRBJ2-1, is DTGVSQNPRHKITKRGQNVTFRCDPISEHNRLYWYRQTLGQGPEFLTYFQNEAQLEKSRLLSDRFSAERPKGSFSTLEIQRTEQGDSAMYLCASSLMGGVDEQFFGPGTRLTVL.

The chain recombines TRBV10-3 with TRBJ1-4, with 7 nucleotides matching TRBD1. Germline CDR1 reads ENHRY; CDR2 reads SYGVKD. CDR3 length: 15 amino acids. After removal of 6 bases from V and 6 bases from J, the junction contained 10 bases not matched to a gene. The CDR3 protein is CAISQADRLDEKLFF. CDR3 bases: TGTGCCATCAGCCAAGCGGACAGGTTGGATGAAAAACTGTTTTTT.

This clone was counted between two and nine times. The V and J genes are TRBV4-1 and TRBJ1-1; 9 nucleotides agree with TRBD1. The CDR3 length is 14 residues. J lost 5 bases, V lost 4 bases, and 5 bases had no gene match. Germline V gene lookup returns CDR1 MGHRA and CDR2 YSYEKL. The CDR3 region is CASSPRTGETEAFF. CDR3 DNA sequence: TGCGCCAGCAGCCCTCGGACAGGGGAAACTGAAGCTTTCTTT.

In this sample, this clone turned up once. The V gene is TRBV2, the J gene TRBJ2-7; maybe TRBD1 (5 bases). Germline assignment: CDR1 SNHLY and CDR2 FYNNEI. The length of the CDR3 is 15 residues. Deletions cut 4 bases from V and 2 bases from J, with 15 bases between. The CDR3 coding sequence is TGTGCCAGCAGTGGGGCCCGACAGCCCGCCTACGAGCAGTACTTC. This codes for CASSGARQPAYEQYF.

This clone has only one observation. The chain is built from TRBV5-4 and TRBJ2-6, with 7 positions matching TRBD1. V was pared by 0 bases and J by 7 bases, with 10 bases of the junction left unmatched. Germline V gives CDR1 SGHNT, CDR2 YYREEE (reference sequence). CDR3 length: 17 residues. The DNA of the CDR3 is TGTGCCAGCAGCTTGGCCATAAGGGGGCAGCCTGCCAACGTCCTGACTTTC. It translates to CASSLAIRGQPANVLTF.

This sequence joins TRBV19 and TRBJ2-7; 7 bases are shared with TRBD1. This CDR3 comprises 12 residues. Germline-derived CDR1 and CDR2 are LNHDA and SQIVND (reference sequence). The V segment lost 6 bases and the J segment 8 bases; nucleotides outside the gene matches: 7. CDR3 DNA sequence: TGTGCCAGTAGCCCAAGACAGGGTAAGCAGTACTTC. It yields the protein CASSPRQGKQYF.

The rearrangement uses TRBV19 and TRBJ2-1; 7 bases fit TRBD2. The CDR3 loop spans 17 amino acids. Trimming at V came to 5 bases and at J to 2 bases, leaving 12 bases not matched to a gene. Germline V gene data show CDR1 as LNHDA and CDR2 as SQIVND (reference sequence). This CDR3 is CASSRSGGRAPYNEQFF. Written as DNA, the CDR3 is TGTGCCAGTAGTCGTTCGGGCGGGAGAGCACCCTACAATGAGCAGTTCTTC.

The chain is built from TRBV5-6 and TRBJ2-1, with 8 bases lining up with TRBD1. The germline CDR1 and CDR2 sequences are SGHDT and YYEEEE. The CDR3 length is 15 residues. V was pared by 2 bases and J by 4 bases, with 5 bases of the junction left unmatched. The CDR3 DNA is TGTGCCAGCAGCTTAGGACAGGGATCGTACAATGAGCAGTTCTTC. It encodes CASSLGQGSYNEQFF.

In regard to this clone: The sample contains more than one DNA sequence encoding this CDR3. J is TRBJ1-1 and V is TRBV27, with a possible D match to TRBD1 (5 bases). The CDR3 length is 14 residues. V lost 1 base and J lost 1, with 7 bases in between. Germline V gene sequence: CDR1 MNHEY, CDR2 SMNVEV (reference sequence). In nucleotides, the CDR3 is TGTGCCAGCAGTTTATGGGGGGGGAACACTGAAGCTTTCTTT. It yields the protein CASSLWGGNTEAFF.

This chain uses TRBV18 with TRBJ2-2; 9 nucleotides match TRBD1. V shed 5 bases, J shed 2 bases, and the junction held 6 bases outside the gene matches. CDR1 and CDR2 (germline): KGHSH, LQKENI. This CDR3 is built from 16 residues. CDR3 amino acids: CASSRTGQGNTGELFF. CDR3 nucleotides: TGTGCCAGCTCAAGGACGGGACAGGGTAACACCGGGGAGCTGTTTTTT.

This chain connects TRBV13 to TRBJ2-4; 7 bases match TRBD2. V was pared by 4 bases and J by 5 bases, with 17 bases of the junction left unmatched. Germline CDR1 and CDR2: PRHDT and FYEKMQ (reference sequence). There are 18 residues in the CDR3. CDR3 region: CASSSVRWRESNENIQYF. DNA of the CDR3: TGTGCCAGCAGCTCCGTTCGGTGGCGGGAGAGTAACGAAAACATTCAGTACTTC.

This chain connects TRBV13 to TRBJ2-1, with 10 bases aligning to TRBD2. The V and J ends lost 5 bases and 4 bases, in that order; junction bases with no gene match: 8. CDR3 length: 16 amino acids. Germline CDR1 PRHDT, CDR2 FYEKMQ (reference sequence). The CDR3 coding sequence is TGTGCCAGCAGCGCCCCTACTAGCGGGACTTACAATGAGCAGTTCTTC. Protein product: CASSAPTSGTYNEQFF.

V gene TRBV5-4 combines with J gene TRBJ2-1; a possible D gene is TRBD1 (5 bases). V lost 1 base and J lost 10, with 6 bases in between. Germline V gene lookup returns CDR1 SGHNT and CDR2 YYREEE (reference sequence). The CDR3 contains 11 residues. The CDR3: CASSLWGEQFF. For the CDR3, the DNA is TGTGCCAGCAGCTTGTGGGGCGAGCAGTTCTTC.

The DNA of the CDR3 is TGTGCCAGCAGTTTGGGCAGCTCCTACGAGCAGTACTTC. It encodes CASSLGSSYEQYF. The chain combines TRBV28 with TRBJ2-7; D gene ambiguous. The CDR3 is made up of 13 amino acids. V lost 3 bases and J lost 0, with 6 bases in between. The V gene's germline CDR1 is MDHEN and CDR2 SYDVKM. The whole variable domain, remainder taken from reference TRBV28 and TRBJ2-7, is DVKVTQSSRYLVKRTGEKVFLECVQDMDHENMFWYRQDPGLGLRLIYFSYDVKMKEKGDIPEGYSVSREKKERFSLILESASTNQTSMYLCASSLGSSYEQYFGPGTRLTVT.

The rearrangement joins TRBV29-1 to TRBJ2-5, with unresolved D. Germline V gene sequence: CDR1 SQVTM, CDR2 ANQGSEA. With 7 bases removed from V and 0 bases from J, the gap between germline ends came to 15 bases. The CDR3 is 14 amino acids. The CDR3 is CSADLGEYQETQYF. The DNA for the CDR3 is TGCAGCGCTGATCTGGGCGAGTACCAAGAGACCCAGTACTTC. The full variable domain, in which reference TRBV29-1 and TRBJ2-5 provide the parts outside the CDR3, is SAVISQKPSRDICQRGTSLTIQCQVDSQVTMMFWYRQQPGQSLTLIATANQGSEATYESGFVIDKFPISRPNLTFSTLTVSNMSPEDSSIYLCSADLGEYQETQYFGPGTRLLVL.

A note on this clone: At the DNA level, this CDR3 is encoded by other sequences in the same sample as well. This chain uses TRBV19 with TRBJ2-1; weak D call: TRBD2 (6 bases). The V end was cut by 3 bases, the J end by 6 bases, with 9 bases between. Germline CDR1 reads LNHDA; CDR2 reads SQIVND (reference sequence). The CDR3 covers 13 residues. CDR3 residues: CASSIKGGNEQFF. CDR3 nucleotide sequence: TGTGCCAGTAGTATTAAGGGAGGCAATGAGCAGTTCTTC.

The gene calls are TRBV28 and TRBJ1-5; possibly TRBD1 for D (6 bases). CDR1 MDHEN and CDR2 SYDVKM come from the germline V gene. Trimming took off 6 bases at V and 4 bases at J, with 13 bases between the two ends. This CDR3 contains 14 residues. This CDR3 is CASRGLGGNQPQHF. CDR3 nucleotides: TGTGCCAGCAGGGGTCTAGGGGGAAATCAGCCCCAGCATTTT.

V is TRBV18 and J is TRBJ1-2; perhaps TRBD1 as D (5 bases). The CDR3 extends over 14 amino acids. CDR1 and CDR2 from the germline V gene are KGHSH and LQKENI. V lost 3 bases and J lost 4, with 12 bases in between. The CDR3 coding sequence is TGTGCCAGCTCACCGTCGACAGATATCTATGGCTACACCTTC. This gives the protein CASSPSTDIYGYTF.

This clone was seen only once. This chain links TRBV27 with TRBJ2-1; D unresolved. The CDR3 consists of 14 residues. Germline values: CDR1 MNHEY, CDR2 SMNVEV (reference sequence). The V and J ends lost 3 bases and 8 bases respectively, with 14 bases between them. CDR3 sequence (DNA): TGTGCCAGCAGTTTTATATCCGATCAGGATGAGCAGTTCTTC. Translated: CASSFISDQDEQFF.

This clone was recorded a few times. The CDR3 here is CASSLSGQGREYF. CDR3 sequence (DNA): TGTGCCAGCAGTTTATCGGGACAGGGCCGCGAGTACTTC. J is TRBJ2-7 and V is TRBV28; 9 bases are a match to TRBD1. This CDR3 region has 13 residues. The germline V gene has CDR1 MDHEN and CDR2 SYDVKM. V shed 1 base, J shed 11 bases, and the junction held 6 bases outside the gene matches.

CDR3 sequence: CASSFRDRGPANYGYTF. CDR3 sequence (DNA): TGTGCCAGCAGTTTCCGGGACAGGGGACCAGCTAACTATGGCTACACCTTC. V is TRBV28 and J is TRBJ1-2; the match to TRBD1 covers 10 bases. The junction had 7 bases not matched to a gene; V was cut back by 3 bases and J by 0 bases. Looked up from germline, CDR1 is MDHEN and CDR2 is SYDVKM. CDR3 length: 17 residues.

The chain uses TRBV30 and TRBJ2-1, with 7 bases matching TRBD1. V shed 1 base, J shed 5 bases, and the junction held 5 bases outside the gene matches. Looked up from germline, CDR1 is GTSNPN and CDR2 is SVGIG (reference sequence). The CDR3 consists of 14 residues. The CDR3 loop is CAWSAGTENNEQFF. The CDR3 DNA reads as TGTGCCTGGAGTGCCGGGACAGAAAACAATGAGCAGTTCTTC.

Only a few counts were recorded for this clone. This sequence joins TRBV5-6 and TRBJ1-5, with D tentatively TRBD1 (6 bases). Germline V CDR1 and CDR2: SGHDT, YYEEEE. The CDR3 has 16 residues. The V end was cut by 0 bases, the J end by 3 bases, with 13 bases between. CDR3 in DNA: TGTGCCAGCAGCTTGGGGGGGCCCTCAAACAATCAGCCCCAGCATTTT. Its protein is CASSLGGPSNNQPQHF.

This rearrangement joins TRBV7-2 to TRBJ2-3; 10 bases are a match to TRBD2. Germline V gene data show CDR1 as SGHTA and CDR2 as FQGNSA. The V segment lost 5 bases and the J segment 3 bases; nucleotides outside the gene matches: 8. The CDR3 covers 16 residues. This chain's CDR3 is CASSIGTSATTDTQYF. The CDR3 DNA sequence: TGTGCCAGCAGCATAGGGACTAGCGCCACGACAGATACGCAGTATTTT.

The chain has TRBV5-6 and TRBJ2-2, with 7 bases matching TRBD1. Germline V CDR1 and CDR2: SGHDT, YYEEEE. The CDR3 consists of 15 residues. The junction had 8 bases not matched to a gene; V was cut back by 4 bases and J by 5 bases. The CDR3 loop reads CASSPRQGGTGELFF. CDR3 DNA: TGTGCCAGCAGCCCTCGACAGGGTGGAACCGGGGAGCTGTTTTTT.

V gene TRBV10-3 combines with J gene TRBJ2-6; 11 bases map to TRBD2. This CDR3 has 17 amino acids. CDR1 is ENHRY and CDR2 is SYGVKD in the germline V gene. Trimming cost V 4 bases and J 0 bases; bases outside gene matches: 2. The CDR3 DNA reads TGTGCCATCAGTGGGACTAGCGGGCCCTCTGGGGCCAACGTCCTGACTTTC. Protein: CAISGTSGPSGANVLTF.